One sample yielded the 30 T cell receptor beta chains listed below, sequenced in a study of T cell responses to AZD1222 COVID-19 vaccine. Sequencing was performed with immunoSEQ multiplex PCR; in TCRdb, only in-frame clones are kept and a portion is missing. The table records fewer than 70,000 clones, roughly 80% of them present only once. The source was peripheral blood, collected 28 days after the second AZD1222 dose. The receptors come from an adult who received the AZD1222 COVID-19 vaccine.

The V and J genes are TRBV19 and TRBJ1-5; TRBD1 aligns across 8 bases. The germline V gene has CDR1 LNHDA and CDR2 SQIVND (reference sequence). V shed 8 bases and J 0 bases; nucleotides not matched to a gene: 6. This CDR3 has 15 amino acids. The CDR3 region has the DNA TGTGCCAGTCTGGACAGGGCTTATAGCAATCAGCCCCAGCATTTT. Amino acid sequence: CASLDRAYSNQPQHF.

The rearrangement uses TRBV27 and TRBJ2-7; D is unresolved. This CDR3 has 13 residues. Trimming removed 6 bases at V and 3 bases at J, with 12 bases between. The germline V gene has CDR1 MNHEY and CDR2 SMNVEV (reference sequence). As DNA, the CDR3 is TGTGCCAGCAGCCGGGCCCACAACTACGAGCAGTACTTC. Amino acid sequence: CASSRAHNYEQYF.

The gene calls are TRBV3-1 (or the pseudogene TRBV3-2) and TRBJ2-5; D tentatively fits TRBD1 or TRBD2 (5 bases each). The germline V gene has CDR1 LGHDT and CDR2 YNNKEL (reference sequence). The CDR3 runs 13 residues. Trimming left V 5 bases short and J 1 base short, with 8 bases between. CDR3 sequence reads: CASSWDVQETQYF. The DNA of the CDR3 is TGTGCCAGCAGCTGGGACGTCCAAGAGACCCAGTACTTC.

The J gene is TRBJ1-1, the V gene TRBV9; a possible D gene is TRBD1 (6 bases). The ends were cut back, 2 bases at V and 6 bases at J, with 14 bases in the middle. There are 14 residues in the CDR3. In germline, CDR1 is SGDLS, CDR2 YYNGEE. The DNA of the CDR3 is TGTGCCAGCAGCGTGCTAAACGGGGGCTCTGAAGCTTTCTTT. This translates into CASSVLNGGSEAFF.

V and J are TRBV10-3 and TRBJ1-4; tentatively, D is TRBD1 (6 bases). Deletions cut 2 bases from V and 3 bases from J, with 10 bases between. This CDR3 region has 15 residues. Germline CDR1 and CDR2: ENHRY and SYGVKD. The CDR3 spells CAISETRGANEKLFF. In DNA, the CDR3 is TGTGCCATCAGTGAGACAAGGGGGGCTAATGAAAAACTGTTTTTT.

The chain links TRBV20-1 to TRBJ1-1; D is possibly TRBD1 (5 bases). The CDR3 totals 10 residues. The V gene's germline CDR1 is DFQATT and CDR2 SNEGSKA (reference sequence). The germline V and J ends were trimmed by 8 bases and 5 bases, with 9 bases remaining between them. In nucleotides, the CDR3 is TGCAGTCCCCAGGGAACTGAAGCTTTCTTT. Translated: CSPQGTEAFF.

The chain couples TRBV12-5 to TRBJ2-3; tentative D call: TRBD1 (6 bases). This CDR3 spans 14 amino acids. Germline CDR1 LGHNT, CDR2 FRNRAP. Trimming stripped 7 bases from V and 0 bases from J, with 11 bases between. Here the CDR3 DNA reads TGTGCTAGTGCCGTCGACAGGAGCACAGATACGCAGTATTTT. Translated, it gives CASAVDRSTDTQYF. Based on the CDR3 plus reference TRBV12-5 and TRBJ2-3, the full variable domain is DARVTQTPRHKVTEMGQEVTMRCQPILGHNTVFWYRQTMMQGLELLAYFRNRAPLDDSGMPKDRFSAEMPDATLATLKIQPSEPRDSAVYFCASAVDRSTDTQYFGPGTRLTVL.

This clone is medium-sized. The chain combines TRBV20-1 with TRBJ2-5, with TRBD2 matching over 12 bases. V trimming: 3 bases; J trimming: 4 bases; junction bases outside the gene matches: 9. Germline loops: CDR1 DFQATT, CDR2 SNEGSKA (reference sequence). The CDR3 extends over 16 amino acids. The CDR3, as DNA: TGCAGTGCTAGTGGGGCTAGCGGGGGGGCGAGAGAGACCCAGTACTTC. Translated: CSASGASGGARETQYF.

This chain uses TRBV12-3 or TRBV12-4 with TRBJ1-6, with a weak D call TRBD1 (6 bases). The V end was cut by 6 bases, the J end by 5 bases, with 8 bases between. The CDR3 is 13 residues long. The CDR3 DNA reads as TGTGCCAGCAGAAGGACAGATAATTCACCCCTCCACTTT. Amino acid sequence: CASRRTDNSPLHF.

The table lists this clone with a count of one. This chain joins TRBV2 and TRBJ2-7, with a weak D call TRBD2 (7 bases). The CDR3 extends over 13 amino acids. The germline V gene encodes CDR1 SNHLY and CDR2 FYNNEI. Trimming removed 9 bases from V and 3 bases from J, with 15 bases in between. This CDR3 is CASNREGLYEQYF. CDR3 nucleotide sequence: TGTGCCAGTAACAGGGAGGGCCTCTACGAGCAGTACTTC. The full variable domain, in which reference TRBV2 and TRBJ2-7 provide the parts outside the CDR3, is EPEVTQTPSHQVTQMGQEVILRCVPISNHLYFYWYRQILGQKVEFLVSFYNNEISEKSEIFDDQFSVERPDGSNFTLKIRSTKLEDSAMYFCASNREGLYEQYFGPGTRLTVT.

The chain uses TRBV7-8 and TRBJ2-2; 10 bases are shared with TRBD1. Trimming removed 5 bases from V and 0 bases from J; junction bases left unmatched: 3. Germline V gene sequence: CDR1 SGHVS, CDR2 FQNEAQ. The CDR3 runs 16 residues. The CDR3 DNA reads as TGTGCCAGCAGCCCGGGACAGGGGTCGAACACCGGGGAGCTGTTTTTT. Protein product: CASSPGQGSNTGELFF.

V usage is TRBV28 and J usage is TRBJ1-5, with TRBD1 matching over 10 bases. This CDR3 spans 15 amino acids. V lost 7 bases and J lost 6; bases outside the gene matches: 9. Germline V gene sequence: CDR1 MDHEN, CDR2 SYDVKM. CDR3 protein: CASTPGDRGSQPQHF. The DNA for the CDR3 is TGTGCCAGCACCCCGGGGGACAGGGGAAGTCAGCCCCAGCATTTT. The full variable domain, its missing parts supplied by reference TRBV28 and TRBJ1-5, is DVKVTQSSRYLVKRTGEKVFLECVQDMDHENMFWYRQDPGLGLRLIYFSYDVKMKEKGDIPEGYSVSREKKERFSLILESASTNQTSMYLCASTPGDRGSQPQHFGDGTRLSIL.

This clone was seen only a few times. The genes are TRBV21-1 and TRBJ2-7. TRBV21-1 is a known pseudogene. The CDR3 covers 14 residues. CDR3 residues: CASSSGPKFYEQYF. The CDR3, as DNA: TGTGCCAGCAGCTCCGGGCCGAAGTTCTACGAGCAGTACTTC.

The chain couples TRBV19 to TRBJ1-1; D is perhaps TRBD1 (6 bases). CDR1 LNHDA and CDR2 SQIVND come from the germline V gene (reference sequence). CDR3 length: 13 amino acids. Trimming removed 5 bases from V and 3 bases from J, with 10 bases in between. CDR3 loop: CASSVRGDTEAFF. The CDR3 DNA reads TGTGCCAGTAGTGTGAGGGGGGACACTGAAGCTTTCTTT.

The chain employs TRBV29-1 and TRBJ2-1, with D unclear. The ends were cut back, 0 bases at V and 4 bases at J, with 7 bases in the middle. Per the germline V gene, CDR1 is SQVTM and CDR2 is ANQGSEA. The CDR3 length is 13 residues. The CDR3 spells CSVEDLSYNEQFF. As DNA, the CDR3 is TGCAGCGTTGAAGATCTTTCTTACAATGAGCAGTTCTTC.

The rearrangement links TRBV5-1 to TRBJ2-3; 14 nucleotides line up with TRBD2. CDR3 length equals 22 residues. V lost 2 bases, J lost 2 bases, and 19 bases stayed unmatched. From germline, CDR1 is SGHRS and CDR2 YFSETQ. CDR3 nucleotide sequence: TGCGCCAGCAGCTTAAATCCAAAACCCTCGGGACTAGCGGGGGAGGCCACAGATACGCAGTATTTT. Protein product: CASSLNPKPSGLAGEATDTQYF. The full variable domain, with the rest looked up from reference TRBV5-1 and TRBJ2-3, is KAGVTQTPRYLIKTRGQQVTLSCSPISGHRSVSWYQQTPGQGLQFLFEYFSETQRNKGNFPGRFSGRQFSNSRSEMNVSTLELGDSALYLCASSLNPKPSGLAGEATDTQYFGPGTRLTVL.

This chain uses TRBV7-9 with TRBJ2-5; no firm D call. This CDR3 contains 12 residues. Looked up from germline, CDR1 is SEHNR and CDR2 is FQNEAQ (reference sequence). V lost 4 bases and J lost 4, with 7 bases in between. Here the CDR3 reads CASSSMGETQYF. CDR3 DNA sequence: TGTGCCAGCAGCTCTATGGGAGAGACCCAGTACTTC. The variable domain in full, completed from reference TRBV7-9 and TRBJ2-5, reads DTGVSQNPRHKITKRGQNVTFRCDPISEHNRLYWYRQTLGQGPEFLTYFQNEAQLEKSRLLSDRFSAERPKGSFSTLEIQRTEQGDSAMYLCASSSMGETQYFGPGTRLLVL.

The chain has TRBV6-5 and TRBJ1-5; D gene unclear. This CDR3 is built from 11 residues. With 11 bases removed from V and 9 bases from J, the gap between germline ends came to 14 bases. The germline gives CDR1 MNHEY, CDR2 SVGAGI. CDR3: CAVGGAGPQHF. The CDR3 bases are TGTGCCGTAGGAGGCGCCGGGCCCCAGCATTTT.

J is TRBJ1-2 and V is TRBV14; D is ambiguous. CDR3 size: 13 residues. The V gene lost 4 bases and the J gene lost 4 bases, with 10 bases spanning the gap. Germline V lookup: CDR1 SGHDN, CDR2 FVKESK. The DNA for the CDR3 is TGTGCCAGCAGCCCAACACGCGGCTATGGCTACACCTTC. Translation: CASSPTRGYGYTF.

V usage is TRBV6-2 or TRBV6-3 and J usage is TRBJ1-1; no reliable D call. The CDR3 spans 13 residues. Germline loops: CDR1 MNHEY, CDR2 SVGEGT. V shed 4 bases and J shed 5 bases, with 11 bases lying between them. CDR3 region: CASSFEGSTEAFF. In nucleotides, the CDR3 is TGTGCCAGCAGTTTCGAGGGATCGACTGAAGCTTTCTTT.

CDR3 amino acids: CASSGLAGVGEQFF. CDR3 bases: TGTGCCAGTAGCGGACTAGCGGGGGTGGGCGAGCAGTTCTTC. The chain combines TRBV19 with TRBJ2-1, with 13 bases matching TRBD2. Germline V CDR1 and CDR2: LNHDA, SQIVND (reference sequence). CDR3 size: 14 residues. V lost 6 bases, J lost 10 bases, and 6 bases stayed unmatched.

The CDR3 sequence: CASSFDREVNTEAFF. As DNA, the CDR3 is TGCGCCAGCAGCTTCGACAGGGAAGTGAACACTGAAGCTTTCTTT. This chain connects TRBV5-1 to TRBJ1-1; 7 nucleotides match TRBD1. The CDR3 length is 15 residues. CDR1 is SGHRS, CDR2 YFSETQ, per germline. The J segment lost 0 bases and the V segment lost 2 bases, leaving 4 bases of the junction unmatched.

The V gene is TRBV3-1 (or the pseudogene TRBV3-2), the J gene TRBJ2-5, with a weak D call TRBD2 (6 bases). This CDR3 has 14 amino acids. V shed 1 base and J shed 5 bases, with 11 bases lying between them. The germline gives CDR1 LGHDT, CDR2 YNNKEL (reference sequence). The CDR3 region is CASSQGAGLETQYF. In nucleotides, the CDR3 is TGTGCCAGCAGCCAAGGCGCGGGGCTGGAGACCCAGTACTTC.

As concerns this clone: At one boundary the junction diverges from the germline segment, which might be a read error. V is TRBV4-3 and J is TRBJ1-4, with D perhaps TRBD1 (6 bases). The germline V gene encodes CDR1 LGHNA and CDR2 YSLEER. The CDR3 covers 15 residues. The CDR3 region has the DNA TGCGCCAGCAGTCAAGTGGGCAGGGGAGCCGAAAAACTGTTTTTT. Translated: CASSQVGRGAEKLFF.

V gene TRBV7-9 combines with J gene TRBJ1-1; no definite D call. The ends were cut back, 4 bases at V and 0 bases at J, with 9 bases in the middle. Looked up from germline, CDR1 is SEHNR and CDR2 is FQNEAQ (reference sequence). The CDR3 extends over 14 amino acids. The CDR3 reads CASSSHLLNTEAFF. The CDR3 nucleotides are TGTGCCAGCAGCTCGCACCTCTTGAACACTGAAGCTTTCTTT.

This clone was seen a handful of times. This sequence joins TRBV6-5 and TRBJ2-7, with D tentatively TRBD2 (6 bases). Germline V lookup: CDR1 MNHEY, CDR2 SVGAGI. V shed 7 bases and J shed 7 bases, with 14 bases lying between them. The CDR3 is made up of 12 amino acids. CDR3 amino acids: CASTSEGREQYF. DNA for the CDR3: TGTGCCAGCACCTCGGAGGGGCGGGAGCAGTACTTC.

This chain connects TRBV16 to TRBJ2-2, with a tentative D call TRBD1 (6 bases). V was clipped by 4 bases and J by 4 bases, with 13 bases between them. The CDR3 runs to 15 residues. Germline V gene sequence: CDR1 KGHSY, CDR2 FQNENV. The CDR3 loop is CASSRPQGGTGELFF. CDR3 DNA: TGTGCCAGCAGCCGGCCCCAAGGGGGCACCGGGGAGCTGTTTTTT.

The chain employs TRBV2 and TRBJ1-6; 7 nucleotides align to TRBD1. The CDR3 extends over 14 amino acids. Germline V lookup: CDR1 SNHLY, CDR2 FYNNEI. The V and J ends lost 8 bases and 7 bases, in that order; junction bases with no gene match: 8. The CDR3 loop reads CASGGDSKNSPLHF. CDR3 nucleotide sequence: TGTGCCAGCGGGGGGGACAGTAAGAATTCACCCCTCCACTTT.

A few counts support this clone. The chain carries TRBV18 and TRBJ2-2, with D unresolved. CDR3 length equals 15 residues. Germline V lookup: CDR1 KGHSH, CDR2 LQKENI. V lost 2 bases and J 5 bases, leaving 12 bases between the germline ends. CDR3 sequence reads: CASSPMSLKTGELFF. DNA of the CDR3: TGTGCCAGCTCACCAATGAGTTTGAAAACCGGGGAGCTGTTTTTT.

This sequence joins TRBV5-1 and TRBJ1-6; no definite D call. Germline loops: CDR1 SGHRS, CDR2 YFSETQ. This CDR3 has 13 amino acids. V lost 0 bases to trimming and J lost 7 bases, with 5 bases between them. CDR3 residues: CASSLVANSPLHF. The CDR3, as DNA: TGCGCCAGCAGCTTGGTAGCCAATTCACCCCTCCACTTT.